The clone carrying this TCR beta chain was detected a few times. From germline, CDR1 is SGHTA and CDR2 FQGTGA. J was trimmed by 10 bases and V by 2 bases; bases with no gene match: 12. The CDR3 spans 16 residues. This record comes from a study of blood T cell repertoires in COVID-19. Profiling relied on immunoSEQ multiplex PCR, and the TCRdb table lists in-frame clones only, not all of them. The sample includes around 190,000 clones, 70% to 90% seen only once; the top ten take about 9.3%. Participants were aged about 18 to 90 years, lived in over 20 US areas, and enrolled virtually. The chain is built from TRBV7-3 and TRBJ2-1; 9 bases map to TRBD1. The TCR originated in a man aged 35 to 55 who had recovered from COVID-19. Input material: PBMCs or T cells enriched from blood (not recorded which). The CDR3 DNA reads TGTGCCAGCAGCTTACAAGGGGACAGGGCCTTAGGGGAGCAGTTCTTC. Translated, it gives CASSLQGDRALGEQFF.